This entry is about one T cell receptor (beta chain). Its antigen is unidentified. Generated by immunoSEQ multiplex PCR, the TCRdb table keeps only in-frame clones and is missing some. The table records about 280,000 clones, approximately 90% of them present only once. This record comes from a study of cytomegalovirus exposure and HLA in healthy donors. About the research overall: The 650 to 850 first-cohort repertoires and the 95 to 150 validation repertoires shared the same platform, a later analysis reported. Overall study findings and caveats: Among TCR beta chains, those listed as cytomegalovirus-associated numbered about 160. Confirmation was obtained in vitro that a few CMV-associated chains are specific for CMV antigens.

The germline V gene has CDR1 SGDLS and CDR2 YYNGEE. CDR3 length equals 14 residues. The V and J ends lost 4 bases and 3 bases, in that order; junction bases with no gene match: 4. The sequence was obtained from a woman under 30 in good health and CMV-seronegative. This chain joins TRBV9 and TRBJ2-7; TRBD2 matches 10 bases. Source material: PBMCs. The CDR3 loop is CASSPSGRIYEQYF. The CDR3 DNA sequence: TGTGCCAGCAGCCCTAGCGGGAGAATCTACGAGCAGTACTTC.